This record looks at one TCR beta chain sequence and its context. The CDR3 sequence is 14 residues long. Germline V CDR1 and CDR2: SGHRS, YFSETQ. The V gene lost 1 base and the J gene lost 4 bases, with 8 bases spanning the gap. Source study methods: Amplifying reference gene primers gave estimates of nucleated cell counts. The repertoire was sequenced with immunoSEQ multiplex PCR; TCRdb's copy has only in-frame clones and lacks some. That table is the source of V, J and clone size, and D and trimming were worked out from the DNA. This table holds 200,000 or so clones, roughly 80% found once. The source of the sample is a study of blood T cell repertoires in COVID-19. Study context: Samples taken during acute and convalescent COVID-19 were collected in the United States, Italy and Spain. T cells, B-cell-depleted T cells, or PBMCs provided the cDNA or gDNA that served as material.

The origin of this receptor is a man aged 60 to 69 with active or convalescent COVID-19. The V call is TRBV5-1, the J call TRBJ2-2, with a weak D call TRBD1 (6 bases). The source material was peripheral blood. The CDR3 nucleotides are TGCGCCAGCAGCTTGACAGGGACCACCGGGGAGCTGTTTTTT. Translation: CASSLTGTTGELFF.